These 6 T cell receptor beta chains were all obtained from the same sample, sequenced in a study of blood T cell repertoires in COVID-19. The data were produced by immunoSEQ multiplex PCR, yet TCRdb's version contains in-frame clones alone and is incomplete. The sample yields 220,000 or so clones, 85% seen once. Source material: peripheral blood. These receptors all come from a man aged 45-65 years who had recovered from COVID-19.

The count of this clone is one. The chain couples TRBV24-1 to TRBJ2-3; 12 bases match TRBD2. V trimming: 7 bases; J trimming: 5 bases; junction bases outside the gene matches: 6. Germline CDR1 reads KGHDR; CDR2 reads SFDVKD. CDR3 length: 15 residues. The DNA of the CDR3 is TGTGCCACCAGCCGGACTAGCGGGATCGGAGATACGCAGTATTTT. Protein: CATSRTSGIGDTQYF.

This clone was counted once. The CDR3, as DNA: TGTGCCAGCAGGCGGGGGGCGAATATTCGGCAAAACTCTGGAAACACCATATATTTT. Amino acid sequence: CASRRGANIRQNSGNTIYF. V usage is TRBV2 and J usage is TRBJ1-3; perhaps TRBD1 as D (6 bases). CDR3 length equals 19 residues. V was shortened by 6 bases and J by 0 bases, with 24 bases between the two germline ends. Germline V gene data show CDR1 as SNHLY and CDR2 as FYNNEI.

The V call is TRBV12-3 or TRBV12-4, the J call TRBJ1-4; D remains ambiguous. Deletions cut 11 bases from V and 10 bases from J, with 20 bases between. CDR3 size: 13 residues. DNA of the CDR3: TGTGCCTCTACGGGAGGCGCGCGTGGAAAACTGTTTTTT. Its translation is CASTGGARGKLFF.

The V and J genes are TRBV7-9 and TRBJ2-1; 7 nucleotides match TRBD1. CDR1 SEHNR and CDR2 FQNEAQ come from the germline V gene (reference sequence). The CDR3 is 13 residues long. V lost 1 base, J lost 9 bases, and 3 bases stayed unmatched. For the CDR3, the DNA is TGTGCCAGCAGCTTAGAAGGGGGCAGTGAGCAGTTCTTC. This gives the protein CASSLEGGSEQFF.

This chain links TRBV5-4 with TRBJ2-3; 8 nucleotides agree with TRBD2. The CDR3 has 14 residues. Per germline, CDR1 SGHNT and CDR2 YYREEE (reference sequence). The J segment lost 5 bases and the V segment lost 2 bases, leaving 4 bases of the junction unmatched. CDR3 in DNA: TGTGCCAGCAGCTTACGGCTAGCGGGAGATACGCAGTATTTT. This gives the protein CASSLRLAGDTQYF.

The chain uses TRBV5-1 and TRBJ1-1; a possible D gene is TRBD1 (5 bases). The germline gives CDR1 SGHRS, CDR2 YFSETQ. The CDR3 totals 13 residues. With 5 bases removed from V and 4 bases from J, the gap between germline ends came to 12 bases. This chain's CDR3 is CASRSTVGTEAFF. DNA for the CDR3: TGCGCCAGCAGATCGACAGTGGGCACTGAAGCTTTCTTT.